A selection of T cell receptor beta chains follows, all from one sample in a study of vaccination effects on CD4 cells after COVID-19. TCRdb's table, derived via immunoSEQ multiplex PCR, lists solely in-frame clones and lacks some. The data contain roughly 41,000 clones, roughly 70% of them singletons. What these receptors recognize is not known. The source was CD4+ T cells from PBMCs cultured with HCoV-OC43 spike peptides, collected before COVID-19 vaccination. These receptors were obtained from a human donor who received a COVID-19 vaccine. Both conserved end residues are part of each CDR3.

j_gene,v_gene,CDR3aa
TRBJ1-3,TRBV18,CASSPVALSAGNTIYF
TRBJ2-5,TRBV7-9,CASSSLQGTGETQYF
TRBJ1-1,TRBV6-5,CASSYGRINTEAFF
TRBJ2-1,TRBV3-1/TRBV3-2,CASRLAVESNEQFF
TRBJ1-1,TRBV30,CAWSVVGSTEAFF
TRBJ1-5,TRBV28,CASSGQGLSNQPQHF
TRBJ2-7,TRBV4-1,CASSQGPAGGFEQYF
TRBJ2-3,TRBV24-1,CATSSSDTQYF
TRBJ2-2,TRBV5-1,CASSDDRGQLVRKMFF
TRBJ2-7,TRBV19,CASSIDRGYYEQYF
TRBJ2-7,TRBV6-5,CASSYGAVGGGWLYF
TRBJ2-3,TRBV24-1,CATSDGGTDTQYF
TRBJ1-2,TRBV3-1/TRBV3-2,CASSQVGNYGYTF
TRBJ1-2,TRBV7-2,CASSPTSPYGYTF
TRBJ1-2,TRBV4-1,CASSQLGQGDYGYTF
TRBJ2-7,TRBV27,CASSSPTGAYEQYF
TRBJ2-7,TRBV2,CASSEVRRQTPYEQYF
TRBJ2-1,TRBV2,CASSVRGSRSYNEQFF
TRBJ1-1,TRBV5-1,CASSQDRDTEAFF
TRBJ2-7,TRBV6-6,CASSPTGPQEQYF
TRBJ2-7,TRBV7-9,CASSPPLMDNSYEQYF
TRBJ1-2,TRBV7-9,CASSPRGGGYTF
TRBJ1-2,TRBV5-5,CASSLIPTPNYGYTF
TRBJ2-3,TRBV5-4,CASSLGGASKDTQYF
TRBJ1-6,TRBV27,CASSLFFGRTGTNSPLHF
TRBJ2-3,TRBV4-1,CASRWASTDTQYF
TRBJ1-1,TRBV30,CAWSEAGATEAFF
TRBJ1-1,TRBV4-1,CASSQGATGRSTEAFF
TRBJ2-7,TRBV27,CASSLEPSSYEQYF
TRBJ1-1,TRBV27,CASSLGQGQVGSAEAFF
TRBJ2-7,TRBV30,CAWSVRLAASYEQYF
TRBJ1-4,TRBV2,CASRGGAGTGDEKLFF
TRBJ1-6,TRBV3-1/TRBV3-2,CASSQGGYRGISPLHF
TRBJ1-1,TRBV11-2,CASSTPGLRRPEAFF
TRBJ2-1,TRBV6-5,CASSYHSGQGFNEQFF
TRBJ2-7,TRBV3-1/TRBV3-2,CASSGQGFSEQYF
TRBJ2-1,TRBV7-2,CASSLSPLHNEQFF
TRBJ1-5,TRBV12-3/TRBV12-4,CASTMGQAQPQHF
TRBJ2-1,TRBV7-6,CASSLIPKGFNEQFF
TRBJ2-2,TRBV6-6,CASSRLVPGLAGAGELFF
TRBJ1-1,TRBV7-3,CASSLTFRDTEAFF
TRBJ2-7,TRBV5-1,CASSEGLAGGRPHEQYF
TRBJ1-4,TRBV24-1,CATSIGGQGNEKLFF
TRBJ1-2,TRBV30,CACLPPGVNYGYTF
TRBJ2-1,TRBV9,CASSTRGGSSYNEQFF
TRBJ2-1,TRBV20-1,CSAMDNEQFF
TRBJ2-2,TRBV11-1,CASSPAGISNTGELFF
TRBJ1-2,TRBV7-9,CAGGYGYTF
TRBJ2-2,TRBV10-2,CATRAGRGTGELFF
TRBJ1-2,TRBV28,CASSLGQNYGYTF
TRBJ2-7,TRBV9,CASSVGQVATYEQYF
TRBJ2-7,TRBV18,CASSPGTASVEQYF
TRBJ1-2,TRBV24-1,CATSEDRAYGYTF